Sequencing of this T cell receptor beta chain was carried out in a study of long-term antiretroviral therapy in people with HIV. Study conclusions and caveats: Pre-ART-expanded clones dominated the repertoire at all time points. Upon ART, diversity increased but remained lower than transplant donor controls. The study found narrower CDR3 length ranges in HIV repertoires than in controls.

In the case of this clone: Its cognate antigen is unknown.

The cryopreserved samples used held roughly 0.95-10 million PBMC prior to extraction of DNA. Germline values: CDR1 SEHNR, CDR2 FQNEAQ (reference sequence). This CDR3 has 16 residues. Trimming at V came to 8 bases and at J to 5 bases, leaving 14 bases not matched to a gene. The libraries were made with immunoSEQ v3.0 at survey level. The method was immunoSEQ multiplex PCR; TCRdb's version includes in-frame clones alone and lacks a portion of them. The sample comprises about 25,000 clones, 80% to 90% of which are singletons, and approximately 16% rests with the top ten. The source is a man aged 50-60 years with HIV. The rearrangement uses TRBV7-9 and TRBJ2-1; TRBD1 aligns across 8 bases. The specimen was unsorted PBMCs, collected 1.2 years after starting antiretroviral therapy. CDR3 DNA sequence: TGTGCCAGCGTGTTTCACCCCCAGGGGGCTGACAATGAGCAGTTCTTC. This gives the protein CASVFHPQGADNEQFF.